The source of this T cell receptor beta chain is a study of cytomegalovirus exposure and HLA in healthy donors. The CDR3 has 15 amino acids. CDR1 and CDR2 (germline): LNHDA, SQIVND (reference sequence). PCR employed 60 Vbeta and 13 Jbeta primers. Some clones are missing from TCRdb's copy, which holds only in-frame ones; the method was immunoSEQ multiplex PCR. Of about 110,000 clones in the sample, about 76% were seen once. The sequenced sample consisted of PBMCs. The chain has TRBV19 and TRBJ2-5; the D gene is possibly TRBD1 (6 bases). TRBJ2-7 matches the DNA end more closely, so the J call is doubtful. This TCR was recovered from a man between 25 and 39 years old in good health and CMV-seropositive. Written as DNA, the CDR3 is TGTGCCAGTAGTATGATAGCACAGGGCCCCTACGAGCAGTACTTC. Translating it yields CASSMIAQGPYEQYF.